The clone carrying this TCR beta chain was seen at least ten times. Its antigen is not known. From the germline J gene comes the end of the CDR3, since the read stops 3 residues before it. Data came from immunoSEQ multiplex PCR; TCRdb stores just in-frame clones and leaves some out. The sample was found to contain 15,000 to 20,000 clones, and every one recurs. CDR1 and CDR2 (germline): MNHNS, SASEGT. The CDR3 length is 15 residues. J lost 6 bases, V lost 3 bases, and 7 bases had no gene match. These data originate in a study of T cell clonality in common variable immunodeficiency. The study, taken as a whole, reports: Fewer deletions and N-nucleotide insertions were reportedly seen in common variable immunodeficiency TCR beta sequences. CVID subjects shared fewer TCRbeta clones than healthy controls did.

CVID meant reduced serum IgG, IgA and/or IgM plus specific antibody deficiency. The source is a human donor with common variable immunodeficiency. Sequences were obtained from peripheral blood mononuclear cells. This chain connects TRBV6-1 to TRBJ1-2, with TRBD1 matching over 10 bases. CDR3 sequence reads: CASSDRDRGRDGYTF. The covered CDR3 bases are TGTGCCAGCAGTGACCGGGACAGGGGAAGGGATGGC.